This T cell receptor beta chain was profiled in a study of blood T cell repertoires in COVID-19. Study context: Whether acute or convalescent, the COVID-19 samples came from the United States, Italy and Spain. The analysed material was cDNA or gDNA that came from T cells, B-cell-depleted T cells, or PBMCs.

Under the authors' procedure: Reference gene primers were amplified, and this amplification served to estimate nucleated cell counts. Sequencing was performed with immunoSEQ multiplex PCR; in TCRdb, only in-frame clones are kept and a portion is missing. Clone size and the V and J calls come from that table; the DNA yielded D and trimming. Found here are around 260,000 clones, around four fifths of them singletons; the top ten hold around 10%. The sequenced sample consisted of peripheral blood. The origin of this receptor is a woman between 45 and 65 years old who had recovered from COVID-19.

The CDR3, as DNA: TGCGCCAGCAGCAGGGCGGGGACCCAATACAATGAGCAGTTCTTC. Amino acids: CASSRAGTQYNEQFF. The chain is built from TRBV23-1 and TRBJ2-1; tentative D call: TRBD2 (6 bases). TRBV23-1 is an open reading frame whose function is uncertain. Trimming took 6 bases from V and 4 from J, leaving 16 bases between them. The CDR3 is 15 residues long.